The 22 T cell receptor beta chains given below trace back to one sample, sequenced in a study of T-cell reconstitution after alpha-beta-depleted transplantation in children. TCRbeta library preparation incorporated unique molecular identifiers. TCRdb used MiXCR to reprocess the PCR reads, holding one entry per CDR3 protein. The data hold over 150,000 distinct CDR3 sequences, with approximately 7% observed a single time. The source was PBMCs from the stem cell graft donor, collected from the stem cell graft. These receptors were obtained from a human donor who donated a stem cell graft to a child with Wiskott-Aldrich syndrome.

V usage is TRBV2 and J usage is TRBJ1-3; D gene ambiguous. CDR3 size: 12 residues. Trimming took off 8 bases at V and 5 bases at J, with 10 bases between the two ends. The V gene's germline CDR1 is SNHLY and CDR2 FYNNEI. The DNA for the CDR3 is TGTGCCAGCGGTACAGAGCGAAACACCATATATTTT. Translating gives CASGTERNTIYF.

At least ten counts were recorded for this clonotype. J is TRBJ2-7 and V is TRBV5-1, with unresolved D. The V gene's germline CDR1 is SGHRS and CDR2 YFSETQ. V lost 1 base, J lost 6 bases, and 14 bases lay in between. This CDR3 region has 14 residues. DNA of the CDR3: TGCGCCAGCAGCTTGAACGCAGGATCGGGCGAGCAGTACTTC. This translates into CASSLNAGSGEQYF.

This clonotype came up many times. V and J are TRBV5-4 and TRBJ2-1; a possible D gene is TRBD1 (6 bases). The germline gives CDR1 SGHNT, CDR2 YYREEE (reference sequence). The CDR3 spans 17 residues. Trimming took off 0 bases at V and 0 bases at J, with 13 bases between the two ends. The CDR3 region is CASSLVLGARSYNEQFF. The CDR3 nucleotides are TGTGCCAGCAGCTTGGTCTTGGGGGCCCGCTCCTACAATGAGCAGTTCTTC.

This clonotype was observed many times. The chain recombines TRBV4-1 with TRBJ2-1, with unresolved D. Looked up from germline, CDR1 is MGHRA and CDR2 is YSYEKL. This CDR3 region has 13 residues. V was shortened by 1 base and J by 8 bases, with 9 bases between the two germline ends. The CDR3 protein is CASSQGASDEQFF. Here the CDR3 DNA reads TGCGCCAGCAGCCAAGGGGCCTCCGATGAGCAGTTCTTC.

A few counts support this clonotype. This chain links TRBV4-3 with TRBJ2-2; a possible D gene is TRBD2 (5 bases). Trimming pared 0 bases from V and 3 bases from J, leaving 11 bases between. This CDR3 contains 16 residues. Germline-derived CDR1 and CDR2 are LGHNA and YSLEER. CDR3 DNA sequence: TGCGCCAGCAGCCAAGATGTAGGGCGGGACACCGGGGAGCTGTTTTTT. This translates into CASSQDVGRDTGELFF.

This clonotype was detected ten times or more. This rearrangement joins TRBV15 to TRBJ1-2; no reliable D call. V was clipped by 1 base and J by 5 bases, with 14 bases between them. The CDR3 has 15 amino acids. Germline V gene lookup returns CDR1 LNHNV and CDR2 YYDKDF (reference sequence). The CDR3 region has the DNA TGTGCCACCAGCAGAGTGCCCCGTTTGCTGTATGGCTACACCTTC. This sequence encodes CATSRVPRLLYGYTF.

This clonotype was seen ten or more times. The chain carries TRBV20-1 and TRBJ2-5, with 8 bases matching TRBD1. This CDR3 spans 15 amino acids. In germline, CDR1 is DFQATT, CDR2 SNEGSKA (reference sequence). V dropped 1 base and J dropped 7; count of bases not matched to a gene: 11. CDR3 sequence reads: CSARGLRQGSGTQYF. Here the CDR3 DNA reads TGCAGTGCTAGAGGACTACGACAGGGGTCAGGGACCCAGTACTTC.

Ten or more counts support this clonotype. The CDR3 DNA follows: TGTGCCATCAGTGAGGCTTACGGGACTAGCGCCTACAATGAGCAGTTCTTC. Protein: CAISEAYGTSAYNEQFF. The rearrangement links TRBV10-3 to TRBJ2-1, with 10 bases that match TRBD2. J lost 2 bases, V lost 2 bases, and 6 bases had no gene match. The CDR3 is 17 residues long. CDR1 is ENHRY and CDR2 is SYGVKD in the germline V gene.

The V and J genes are TRBV18 and TRBJ1-5, with D perhaps matching TRBD1 (6 bases). V gave up 6 bases and J gave up 2 bases, with 14 bases separating them. The germline V gene encodes CDR1 KGHSH and CDR2 LQKENI. CDR3 size: 15 residues. The CDR3 spells CASSGAGARNQPQHF. The CDR3 DNA is TGTGCCAGCTCCGGGGCGGGGGCCCGCAATCAGCCCCAGCATTTT.

This clonotype was detected ten times or more. This chain connects TRBV20-1 to TRBJ2-7; 10 nucleotides line up with TRBD1. Unmatched junction bases numbered 7, after V lost 5 bases and J lost 6 bases. Germline V gene data show CDR1 as DFQATT and CDR2 as SNEGSKA (reference sequence). This CDR3 has 13 amino acids. This CDR3 is CSAPGQGISEQYF. The CDR3 coding sequence is TGCAGTGCTCCGGGACAGGGGATCTCCGAGCAGTACTTC.

This clonotype was seen more than once but under ten times. The chain has TRBV5-1 and TRBJ2-2; TRBD1 or TRBD2 may be the D gene (5 bases each). In germline, CDR1 is SGHRS, CDR2 YFSETQ. The CDR3 is made up of 18 amino acids. The V and J ends lost 4 bases and 5 bases respectively, with 24 bases between them. CDR3: CASSEGSGTDLWTGELFF. The CDR3 DNA is TGCGCCAGCAGCGAAGGCTCCGGGACGGACCTTTGGACCGGGGAGCTGTTTTTT.

This clonotype was picked up many times. The chain recombines TRBV7-2 with TRBJ1-1; perhaps TRBD1 as D (5 bases). Germline loops: CDR1 SGHTA, CDR2 FQGNSA. The germline V and J ends were trimmed by 0 bases and 1 base, with 12 bases remaining between them. The CDR3 spans 16 residues. CDR3 sequence reads: CASSLALGQTNTEAFF. CDR3 in DNA: TGTGCCAGCAGCTTAGCGTTGGGGCAGACGAACACTGAAGCTTTCTTT.

This clonotype was recorded at least ten times. The chain carries TRBV6-5 and TRBJ1-2; tentatively, D is TRBD1 (5 bases). Germline loops: CDR1 MNHEY, CDR2 SVGAGI. CDR3 length equals 15 residues. Trimming took off 0 bases at V and 4 bases at J, with 12 bases between the two ends. The CDR3 nucleotides read TGTGCCAGCAGTTACTCAACAGGAACGACCTATGGCTACACCTTC. Translated, it gives CASSYSTGTTYGYTF.

This clonotype was seen at least ten times. One end of the junction is discordant with germline, which a read error may explain. The chain couples TRBV12-3 or TRBV12-4 to TRBJ2-1; 9 nucleotides align to TRBD1. The CDR3 is made up of 14 amino acids. CDR3 in DNA: TGTGCCAGCAGTCCCCAAGCAAAACAGGGGGCGTCCTCCTTC. This translates into CASSPQAKQGASSF.

Ten or more counts support this clonotype. This chain joins TRBV9 and TRBJ2-7; 10 bases are shared with TRBD1. This CDR3 is 16 amino acids long. The junction had 11 bases not matched to a gene; V was cut back by 3 bases and J by 5 bases. Germline V gives CDR1 SGDLS, CDR2 YYNGEE. DNA for the CDR3: TGTGCCAGCAGCGAGGGACAGGGGACCCGAGGAGACGAGCAGTACTTC. Protein: CASSEGQGTRGDEQYF.

This clonotype was counted many times. J is TRBJ2-7 and V is TRBV5-1; D is uncertain. Germline CDR1 reads SGHRS; CDR2 reads YFSETQ. V gave up 7 bases and J gave up 4 bases, with 12 bases separating them. This CDR3 has 12 amino acids. CDR3 sequence: CASADTAYEQYF. CDR3 bases: TGCGCCAGCGCAGACACGGCTTACGAGCAGTACTTC.

This clonotype was detected ten times or more. This chain uses TRBV7-9 with TRBJ2-2; TRBD1 aligns across 8 bases. The V segment lost 5 bases and the J segment 5 bases; nucleotides outside the gene matches: 7. CDR3 size: 15 residues. Germline-derived CDR1 and CDR2 are SEHNR and FQNEAQ (reference sequence). The CDR3 DNA follows: TGTGCCAGCAGCCCTCGGGACAGGTCGACCGGGGAGCTGTTTTTT. Translating it yields CASSPRDRSTGELFF.

A few counts support this clonotype. The chain links TRBV27 to TRBJ1-2; 9 bases align to TRBD1. The CDR3 contains 17 residues. Germline CDR1 MNHEY, CDR2 SMNVEV (reference sequence). V trimming: 4 bases; J trimming: 4 bases; junction bases outside the gene matches: 13. CDR3 nucleotides: TGTGCCAGCAGTTCCGGGCCGGGGACAGGGCTTGGCTATGGCTACACCTTC. Residues: CASSSGPGTGLGYGYTF.

In its sample, this clonotype was seen many times. This chain links TRBV9 with TRBJ2-1; 8 bases align to TRBD2. The J segment lost 9 bases and the V segment lost 1 base, leaving 9 bases of the junction unmatched. Germline values: CDR1 SGDLS, CDR2 YYNGEE. The CDR3 has 15 amino acids. CDR3 bases: TGTGCCAGCAGCGTATTTTGGTCGGGAGGGGGTGAGCAGTTCTTC. As protein: CASSVFWSGGGEQFF.

In this sample, this clonotype turned up many times. The V and J genes are TRBV6-5 and TRBJ2-1; D assignment may be TRBD1 or TRBD2 (6 bases each). V dropped 2 bases and J dropped 4 bases, with 21 bases sitting between them. This CDR3 region has 18 residues. Germline V gene sequence: CDR1 MNHEY, CDR2 SVGAGI. CDR3 DNA sequence: TGTGCCAGCAGTTACGTGTCTAGTATAGGGGGGTCTTACAATGAGCAGTTCTTC. Translation: CASSYVSSIGGSYNEQFF.

This clonotype was counted ten times or more. V usage is TRBV20-1 and J usage is TRBJ2-7; 9 bases map to TRBD1. Germline V gene lookup returns CDR1 DFQATT and CDR2 SNEGSKA (reference sequence). The CDR3 covers 15 residues. The V segment lost 6 bases and the J segment 5 bases; nucleotides outside the gene matches: 14. The CDR3 DNA reads as TGCAGTGCCAGATCCCCCGGGACAGGGCACGACGAGCAGTACTTC. Protein: CSARSPGTGHDEQYF.

This clonotype was counted many times. This chain connects TRBV5-1 to TRBJ2-3; the match to TRBD2 covers 12 bases. The V segment lost 4 bases and the J segment 6 bases; nucleotides outside the gene matches: 12. The CDR3 contains 17 residues. Germline V gene data show CDR1 as SGHRS and CDR2 as YFSETQ. In DNA form, the CDR3 reads TGCGCCAGCAGCCCTAGGACTAGCGGGGTCGGTACTGATACGCAGTATTTT. Translated: CASSPRTSGVGTDTQYF.